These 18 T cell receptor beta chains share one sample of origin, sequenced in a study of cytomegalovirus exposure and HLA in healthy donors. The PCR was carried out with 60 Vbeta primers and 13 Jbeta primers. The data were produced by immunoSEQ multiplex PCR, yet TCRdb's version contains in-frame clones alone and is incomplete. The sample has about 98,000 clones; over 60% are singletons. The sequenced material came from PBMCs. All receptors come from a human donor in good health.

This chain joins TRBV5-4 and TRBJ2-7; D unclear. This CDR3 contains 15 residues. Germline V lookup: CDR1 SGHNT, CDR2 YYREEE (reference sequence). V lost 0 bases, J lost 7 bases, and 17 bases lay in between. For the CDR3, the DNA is TGTGCCAGCAGCTTGGTCCGTGGTCCTCAGATGGAGCAGTACTTC. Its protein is CASSLVRGPQMEQYF.

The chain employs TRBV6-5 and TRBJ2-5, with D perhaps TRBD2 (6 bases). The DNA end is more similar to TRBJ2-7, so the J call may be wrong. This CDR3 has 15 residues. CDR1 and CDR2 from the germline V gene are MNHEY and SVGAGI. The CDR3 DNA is TGTGCCAGCAGCCCCTGGGCGGGAAGCTCCTACGAGCAGTACTTC. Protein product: CASSPWAGSSYEQYF.

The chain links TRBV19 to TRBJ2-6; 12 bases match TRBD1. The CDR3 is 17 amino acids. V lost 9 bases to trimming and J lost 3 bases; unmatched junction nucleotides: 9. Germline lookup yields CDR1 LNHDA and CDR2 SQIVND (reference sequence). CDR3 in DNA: TGTGCCAGCTCCCCCGGGACAGGGGGCAGTGGGGCCAACGTCCTGACTTTC. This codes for CASSPGTGGSGANVLTF.

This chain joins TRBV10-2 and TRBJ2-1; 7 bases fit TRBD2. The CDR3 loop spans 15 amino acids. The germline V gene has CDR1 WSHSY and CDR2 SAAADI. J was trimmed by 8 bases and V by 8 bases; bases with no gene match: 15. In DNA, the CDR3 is TGCGCCAGCCGGCCCCGGGCGGGAGTCGCCCATGAGCAGTTCTTC. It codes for CASRPRAGVAHEQFF.

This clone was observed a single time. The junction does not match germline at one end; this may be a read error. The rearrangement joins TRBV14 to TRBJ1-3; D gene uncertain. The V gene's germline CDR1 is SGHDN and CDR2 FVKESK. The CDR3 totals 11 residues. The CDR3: CGSGDGNTIYF. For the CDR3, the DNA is TGCGGGAGCGGTGATGGAAACACCATATATTTT.

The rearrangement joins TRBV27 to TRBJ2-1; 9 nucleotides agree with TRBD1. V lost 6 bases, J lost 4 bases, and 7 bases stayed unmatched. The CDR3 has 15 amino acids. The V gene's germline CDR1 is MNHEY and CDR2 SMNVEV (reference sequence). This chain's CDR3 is CASRVRTGVYNEQFF. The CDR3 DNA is TGTGCCAGCAGAGTTAGGACAGGGGTTTACAATGAGCAGTTCTTC.

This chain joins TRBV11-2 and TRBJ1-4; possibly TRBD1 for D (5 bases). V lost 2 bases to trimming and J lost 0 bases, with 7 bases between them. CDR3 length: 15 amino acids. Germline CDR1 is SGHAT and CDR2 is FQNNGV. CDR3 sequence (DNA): TGTGCCAGCAGCTTACAGGGTGCAACTAATGAAAAACTGTTTTTT. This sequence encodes CASSLQGATNEKLFF. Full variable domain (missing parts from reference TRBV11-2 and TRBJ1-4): EAGVAQSPRYKIIEKRQSVAFWCNPISGHATLYWYQQILGQGPKLLIQFQNNGVVDDSQLPKDRFSAERLKGVDSTLKIQPAKLEDSAVYLCASSLQGATNEKLFFGSGTQLSVL.

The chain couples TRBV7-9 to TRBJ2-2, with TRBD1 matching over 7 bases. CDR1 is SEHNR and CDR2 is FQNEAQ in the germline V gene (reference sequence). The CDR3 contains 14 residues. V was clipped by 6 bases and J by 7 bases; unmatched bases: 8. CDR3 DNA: TGTGCCAGCAGACCCTCGGACAGGTTCGGGGAGCTGTTTTTT. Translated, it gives CASRPSDRFGELFF.

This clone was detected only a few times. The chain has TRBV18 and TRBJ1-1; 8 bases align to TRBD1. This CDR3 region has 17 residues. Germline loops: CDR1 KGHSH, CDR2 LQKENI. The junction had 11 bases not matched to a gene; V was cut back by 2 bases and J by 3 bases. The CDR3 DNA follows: TGTGCCAGCTCACCAGCCGGGACAGGTACGTTGTACACTGAAGCTTTCTTT. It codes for CASSPAGTGTLYTEAFF.

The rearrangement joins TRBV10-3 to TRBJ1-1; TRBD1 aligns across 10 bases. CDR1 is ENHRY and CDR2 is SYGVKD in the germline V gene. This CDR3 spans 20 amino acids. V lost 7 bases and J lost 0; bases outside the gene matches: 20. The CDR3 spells CAITRTGGRLSGGVNTEAFF. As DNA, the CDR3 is TGTGCCATCACTCGGACAGGGGGAAGGCTTAGTGGGGGGGTGAACACTGAAGCTTTCTTT.

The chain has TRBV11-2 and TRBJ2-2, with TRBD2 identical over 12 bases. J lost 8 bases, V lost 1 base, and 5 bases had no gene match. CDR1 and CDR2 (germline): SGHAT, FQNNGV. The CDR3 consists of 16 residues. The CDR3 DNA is TGTGCCAGCAGCTTAGGATGGACTAGCGGGATGGGGGAGCTGTTTTTT. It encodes CASSLGWTSGMGELFF.

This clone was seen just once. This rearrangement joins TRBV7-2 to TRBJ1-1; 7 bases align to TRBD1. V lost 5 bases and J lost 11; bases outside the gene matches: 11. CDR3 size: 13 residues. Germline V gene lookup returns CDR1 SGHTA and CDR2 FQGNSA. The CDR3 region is CASSLGQLRTAFF. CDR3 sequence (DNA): TGTGCCAGCAGCCTGGGACAGCTCCGGACCGCTTTCTTT.

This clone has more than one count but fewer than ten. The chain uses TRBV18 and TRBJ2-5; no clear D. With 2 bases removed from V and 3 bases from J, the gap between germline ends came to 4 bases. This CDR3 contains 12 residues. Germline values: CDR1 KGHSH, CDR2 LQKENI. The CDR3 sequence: CASSPAEETQYF. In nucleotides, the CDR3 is TGTGCCAGCTCACCAGCGGAAGAGACCCAGTACTTC.

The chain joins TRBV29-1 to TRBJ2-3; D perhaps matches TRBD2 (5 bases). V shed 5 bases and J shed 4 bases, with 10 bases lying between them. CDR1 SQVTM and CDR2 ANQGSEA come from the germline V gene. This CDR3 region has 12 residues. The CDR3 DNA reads TGCAGCGTTTCTGGGAGTTCAGATACGCAGTATTTT. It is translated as CSVSGSSDTQYF.

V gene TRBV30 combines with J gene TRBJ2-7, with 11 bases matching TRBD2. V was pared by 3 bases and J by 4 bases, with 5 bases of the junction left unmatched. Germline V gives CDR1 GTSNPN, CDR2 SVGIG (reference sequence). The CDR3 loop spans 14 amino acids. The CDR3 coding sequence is TGTGCCTGGAGAACTAGCGGGAGCTTTTACGAGCAGTACTTC. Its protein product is CAWRTSGSFYEQYF.

CDR3 in DNA: TGTGCCAGCAGCGAAGGGACGCTCGGGGGACAGCCCCAGCATTTT. This sequence encodes CASSEGTLGGQPQHF. The chain carries TRBV7-2 and TRBJ1-5; D is perhaps TRBD1 (5 bases). This CDR3 contains 15 residues. Trimming took 5 bases from V and 7 from J, leaving 18 bases between them. Germline V gives CDR1 SGHTA, CDR2 FQGNSA.

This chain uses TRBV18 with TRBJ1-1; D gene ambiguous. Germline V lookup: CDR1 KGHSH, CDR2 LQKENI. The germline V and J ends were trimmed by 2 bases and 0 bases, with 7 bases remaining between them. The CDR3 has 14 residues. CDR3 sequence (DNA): TGTGCCAGCTCACCATCATCATTGAACACTGAAGCTTTCTTT. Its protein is CASSPSSLNTEAFF.

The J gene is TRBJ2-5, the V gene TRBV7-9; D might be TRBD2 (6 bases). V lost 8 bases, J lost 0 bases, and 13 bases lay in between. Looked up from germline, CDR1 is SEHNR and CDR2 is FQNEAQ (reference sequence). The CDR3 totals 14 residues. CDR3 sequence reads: CASGAGQYQETQYF. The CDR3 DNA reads TGTGCCAGCGGGGCGGGGCAATACCAAGAGACCCAGTACTTC.